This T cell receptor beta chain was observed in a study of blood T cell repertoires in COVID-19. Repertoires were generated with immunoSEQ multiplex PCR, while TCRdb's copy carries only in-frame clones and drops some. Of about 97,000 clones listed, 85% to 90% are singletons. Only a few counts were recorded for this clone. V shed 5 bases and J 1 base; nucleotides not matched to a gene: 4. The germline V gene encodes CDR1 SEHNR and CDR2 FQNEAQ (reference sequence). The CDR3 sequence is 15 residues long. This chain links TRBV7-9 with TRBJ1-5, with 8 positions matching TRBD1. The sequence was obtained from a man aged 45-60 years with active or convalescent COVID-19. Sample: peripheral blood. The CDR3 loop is CASSLGQGSNQPQHF. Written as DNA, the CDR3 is TGTGCCAGCAGCCTTGGACAGGGAAGCAATCAGCCCCAGCATTTT.